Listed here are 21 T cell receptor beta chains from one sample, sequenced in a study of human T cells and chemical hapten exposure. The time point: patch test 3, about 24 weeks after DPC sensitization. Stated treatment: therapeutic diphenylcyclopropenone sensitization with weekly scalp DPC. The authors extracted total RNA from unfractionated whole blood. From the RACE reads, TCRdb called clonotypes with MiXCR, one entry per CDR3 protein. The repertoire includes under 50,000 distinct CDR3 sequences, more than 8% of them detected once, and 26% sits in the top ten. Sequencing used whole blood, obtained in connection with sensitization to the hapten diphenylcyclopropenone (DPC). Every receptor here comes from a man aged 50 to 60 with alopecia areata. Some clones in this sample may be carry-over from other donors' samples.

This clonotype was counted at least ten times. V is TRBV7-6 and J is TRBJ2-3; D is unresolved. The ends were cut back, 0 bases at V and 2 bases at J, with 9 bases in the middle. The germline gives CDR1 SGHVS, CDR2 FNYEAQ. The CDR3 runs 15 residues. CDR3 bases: TGTGCCAGCAGCTTAGCGCCTTCCTTCACAGATACGCAGTATTTT. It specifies CASSLAPSFTDTQYF.

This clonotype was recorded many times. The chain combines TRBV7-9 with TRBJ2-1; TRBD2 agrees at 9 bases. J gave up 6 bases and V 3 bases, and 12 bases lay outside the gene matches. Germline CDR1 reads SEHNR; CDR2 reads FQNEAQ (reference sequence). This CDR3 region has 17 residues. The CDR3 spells CASSFPASGKRGNEQFF. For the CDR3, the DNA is TGTGCCAGCAGCTTCCCAGCTAGCGGGAAGAGGGGCAATGAGCAGTTCTTC.

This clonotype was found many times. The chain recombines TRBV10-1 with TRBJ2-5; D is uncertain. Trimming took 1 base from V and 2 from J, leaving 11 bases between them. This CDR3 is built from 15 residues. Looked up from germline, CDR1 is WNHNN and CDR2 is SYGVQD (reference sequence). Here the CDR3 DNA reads TGCGCCAGCAGTGAGTTTTCCAGCCGACAAGAGACCCAGTACTTC. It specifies CASSEFSSRQETQYF.

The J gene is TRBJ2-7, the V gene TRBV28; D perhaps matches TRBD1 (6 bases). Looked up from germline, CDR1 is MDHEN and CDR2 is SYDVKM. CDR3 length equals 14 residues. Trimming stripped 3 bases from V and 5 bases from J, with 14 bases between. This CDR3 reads CASSFLGRGDEQYF. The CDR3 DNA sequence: TGTGCCAGCAGTTTCCTCGGCAGGGGTGACGAGCAGTACTTC.

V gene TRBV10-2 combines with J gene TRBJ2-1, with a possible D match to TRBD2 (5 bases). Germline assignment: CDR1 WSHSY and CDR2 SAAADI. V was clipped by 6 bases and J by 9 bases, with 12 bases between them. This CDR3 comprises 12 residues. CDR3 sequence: CASRPGSGEQFF. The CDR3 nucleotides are TGCGCCAGCAGACCCGGAAGCGGTGAGCAGTTCTTC.

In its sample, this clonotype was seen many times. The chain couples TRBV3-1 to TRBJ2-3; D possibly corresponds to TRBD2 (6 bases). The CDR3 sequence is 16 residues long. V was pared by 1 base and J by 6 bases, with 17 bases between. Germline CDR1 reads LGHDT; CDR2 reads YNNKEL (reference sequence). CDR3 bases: TGTGCCAGCAGCCAAGTGGGACTCCACCCCGCGGATACGCAGTATTTT. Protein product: CASSQVGLHPADTQYF.

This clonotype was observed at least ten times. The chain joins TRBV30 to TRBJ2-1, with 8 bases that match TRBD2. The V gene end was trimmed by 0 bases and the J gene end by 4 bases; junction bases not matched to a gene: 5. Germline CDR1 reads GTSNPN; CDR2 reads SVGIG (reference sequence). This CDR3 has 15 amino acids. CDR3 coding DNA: TGTGCCTGGAGTGTAAGCGGGAGTGCATACAATGAGCAGTTCTTC. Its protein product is CAWSVSGSAYNEQFF.

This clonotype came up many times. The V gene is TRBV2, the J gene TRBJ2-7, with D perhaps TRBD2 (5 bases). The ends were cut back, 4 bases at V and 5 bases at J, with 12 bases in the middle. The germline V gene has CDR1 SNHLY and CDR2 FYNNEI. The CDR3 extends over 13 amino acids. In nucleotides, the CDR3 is TGTGCCAGCAGTGCTAGAGGGTATAACGAGCAGTACTTC. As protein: CASSARGYNEQYF. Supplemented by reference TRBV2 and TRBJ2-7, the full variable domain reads EPEVTQTPSHQVTQMGQEVILRCVPISNHLYFYWYRQILGQKVEFLVSFYNNEISEKSEIFDDQFSVERPDGSNFTLKIRSTKLEDSAMYFCASSARGYNEQYFGPGTRLTVT.

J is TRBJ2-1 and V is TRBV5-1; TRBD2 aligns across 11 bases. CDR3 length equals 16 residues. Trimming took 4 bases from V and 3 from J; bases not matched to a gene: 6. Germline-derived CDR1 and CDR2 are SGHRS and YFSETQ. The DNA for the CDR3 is TGCGCCAGCAGCCCCGTAGCGGGAGGGAACTACAATGAGCAGTTCTTC. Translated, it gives CASSPVAGGNYNEQFF.

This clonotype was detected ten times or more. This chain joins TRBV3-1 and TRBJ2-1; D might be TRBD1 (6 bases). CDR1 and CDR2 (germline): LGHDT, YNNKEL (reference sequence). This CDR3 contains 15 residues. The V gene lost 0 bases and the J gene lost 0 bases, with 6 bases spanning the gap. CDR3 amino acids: CASSQDRGSYNEQFF. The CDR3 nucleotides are TGTGCCAGCAGCCAAGACAGGGGCTCCTACAATGAGCAGTTCTTC.

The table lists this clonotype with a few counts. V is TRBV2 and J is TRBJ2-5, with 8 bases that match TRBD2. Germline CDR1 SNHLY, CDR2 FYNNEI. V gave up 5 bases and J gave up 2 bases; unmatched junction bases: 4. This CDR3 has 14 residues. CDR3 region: CASSLAGGQETQYF. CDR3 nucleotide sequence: TGTGCCAGCAGTCTTGCGGGAGGTCAAGAGACCCAGTACTTC.

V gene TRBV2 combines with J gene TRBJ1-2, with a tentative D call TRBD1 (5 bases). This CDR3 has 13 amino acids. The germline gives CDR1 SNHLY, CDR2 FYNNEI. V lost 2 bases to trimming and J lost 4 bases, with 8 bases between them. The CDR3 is CASSEIQAYGYTF. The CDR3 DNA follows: TGTGCCAGCAGTGAAATACAGGCCTATGGCTACACCTTC.

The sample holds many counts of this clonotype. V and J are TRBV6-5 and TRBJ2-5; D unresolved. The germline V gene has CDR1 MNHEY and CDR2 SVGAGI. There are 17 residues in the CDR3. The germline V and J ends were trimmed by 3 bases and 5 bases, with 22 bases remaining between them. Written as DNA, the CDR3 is TGTGCCAGCAGTTATTCTATTACCCCCACCGGACGGGAGACCCAGTACTTC. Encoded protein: CASSYSITPTGRETQYF.

CDR3 nucleotide sequence: TGTGCCAGCAGTGAACTTCCCTCACAGGGGGCGCACACAGATACGCAGTATTTT. It yields the protein CASSELPSQGAHTDTQYF. The genes are TRBV6-1 and TRBJ2-3; 9 bases agree with TRBD1. Per the germline V gene, CDR1 is MNHNS and CDR2 is SASEGT. Trimming took 2 bases from V and 2 from J; bases not matched to a gene: 11. The CDR3 has 18 amino acids.

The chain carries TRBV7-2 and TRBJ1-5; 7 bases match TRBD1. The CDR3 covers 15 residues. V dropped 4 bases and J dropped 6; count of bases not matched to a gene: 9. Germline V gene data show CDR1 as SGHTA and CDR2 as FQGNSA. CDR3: CASSSTGFGGQPQHF. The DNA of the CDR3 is TGTGCCAGCAGCTCGACAGGGTTTGGGGGTCAGCCCCAGCATTTT.

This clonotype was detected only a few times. CDR3 protein: CASRTQRGYEQYF. The DNA of the CDR3 is TGTGCCAGCAGAACCCAAAGGGGATACGAGCAGTACTTC. V gene TRBV27 combines with J gene TRBJ2-7; tentative D call: TRBD1 (5 bases). CDR1 MNHEY and CDR2 SMNVEV come from the germline V gene (reference sequence). The germline V and J ends were trimmed by 6 bases and 4 bases, with 13 bases remaining between them. The CDR3 consists of 13 residues.

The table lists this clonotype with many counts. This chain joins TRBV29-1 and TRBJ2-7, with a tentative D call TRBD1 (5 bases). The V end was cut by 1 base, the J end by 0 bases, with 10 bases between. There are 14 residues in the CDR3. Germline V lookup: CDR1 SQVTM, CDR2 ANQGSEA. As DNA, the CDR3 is TGCAGCGTTGAAGTCCCTCAGGGCTCCTACGAGCAGTACTTC. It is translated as CSVEVPQGSYEQYF.

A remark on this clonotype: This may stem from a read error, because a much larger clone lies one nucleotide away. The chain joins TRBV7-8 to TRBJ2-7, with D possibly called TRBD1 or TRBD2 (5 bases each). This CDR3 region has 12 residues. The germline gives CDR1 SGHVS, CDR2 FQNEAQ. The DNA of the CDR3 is TGTGCCAGCAGCGGTGTCGGGGCCGAGCAGCACTTC. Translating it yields CASSGVGAEQHF.

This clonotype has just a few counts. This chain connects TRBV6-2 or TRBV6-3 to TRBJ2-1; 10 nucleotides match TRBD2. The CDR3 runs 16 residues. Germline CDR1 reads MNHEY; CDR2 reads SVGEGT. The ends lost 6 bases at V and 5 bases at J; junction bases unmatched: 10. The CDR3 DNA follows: TGTGCCAGCAGCTTACTAGCGGGACTTGCTAACAATGAGCAGTTCTTC. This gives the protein CASSLLAGLANNEQFF.

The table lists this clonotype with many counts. CDR3 nucleotide sequence: TGTGCCAGCAGTTACTCCCCAAAGGGAGGAGAAAAACTGTTTTTT. It translates to CASSYSPKGGEKLFF. This sequence joins TRBV6-5 and TRBJ1-4; D not resolved. Germline V gene data show CDR1 as MNHEY and CDR2 as SVGAGI. Trimming pared 0 bases from V and 8 bases from J, leaving 13 bases between. This CDR3 is 15 amino acids long.

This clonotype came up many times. The CDR3 here is CASSPPGTGVRYEQYF. As DNA, the CDR3 is TGTGCCAGCTCACCCCCCGGGACAGGGGTCCGGTACGAGCAGTACTTC. The V call is TRBV18, the J call TRBJ2-7; 10 nucleotides line up with TRBD1. CDR1 and CDR2 (germline): KGHSH, LQKENI. This CDR3 spans 16 amino acids. V was pared by 3 bases and J by 4 bases, with 9 bases of the junction left unmatched.